Below, one TCR beta chain is given with its context. No cognate antigen has been identified for it. One base away there is no much larger clone; base qualities are not given. The entry originates in a study of OX40 agonist ivuxolimab in advanced cancers. A note on the overall study: Ivuxolimab was an agonistic, fully human IgG2 monoclonal antibody directed against OX40 (CD134), a costimulatory receptor. Prior anti-PD-1, anti-PD-L1 or anti-CTLA-4 therapy was permitted, and 35% to 40% of dose-escalation patients had received checkpoint inhibitors. Intravenous ivuxolimab was administered to patients every 2 weeks at six dose levels: 0.01, 0.1, 0.3, 1.5, 3 and 10 mg/kg. Partial responses occurred in three dose-escalation patients, of whom one had hepatocellular carcinoma and two had cutaneous melanoma. The paper describes the monotherapy dose-escalation part (N of about 47 patients) of the phase I trial of ivuxolimab. In the dose-escalation cohort, around four fifths of patients were male, and the mean age was approximately 60 years, with a range of about 23 to 80. The point of sequencing TCRbeta in the periphery was to test whether ivuxolimab changed TCR sequence diversity and drove clonal T-cell expansion. Of the roughly 52 dose-escalation patients, hepatocellular carcinoma was present in about 19, melanoma in around 15, renal cell carcinoma in 9 and head and neck cancer in 9.

Results and caveats for the whole study, not just this receptor: Partial responders in the 0.1-3.0 mg/kg groups had among the lowest normalized peripheral clonal expansion, especially among CD8+ T cells. After ivuxolimab, CD8+ T cells had more expanded clones than CD4+ T cells on average. Antigen specificity was not determined for the clonally expanded peripheral T cells. At doses from 0.1 to 3.0 mg/kg, clonal expansion was seen in both CD4+ and CD8+ blood T cells between baseline and week 6. Low levels of normalized T-cell clonal expansion were also seen in some patients who did not respond.

At the junction V is shortened by 5 bases and J by 11 bases, with 18 bases in between. The CDR3 has 13 amino acids, counting the end cysteine and phenylalanine. Here the CDR3 DNA is all that survives: 39 bases in frame from base 1. As encoded in the germline V gene, CDR1 is WSHSY while CDR2 is SAAADI. For sequencing of the TCRbeta CDR3 region, genomic DNA was extracted from the sorted cells. The immunoSEQ Assay was used to sequence the TCRbeta CDR3 regions. The table comes from immuneACCESS by way of TCRdb, which keeps in-frame sequences with V and J called. Part of the clones is missing from these tables; in studies checked, under half for an unresolved V gene and the rest for unknown reasons. The sample table holds 50,000 to 65,000 clones, of which approximately 87% were seen once. Around 6.7% of the sample goes to the ten largest clones. Patients with a history of autoimmune disease or receiving systemic immunosuppression were excluded from the trial. Peripheral blood for TCR sequencing was collected from all dose cohorts at baseline, on cycle 4 day 1, and on cycle 7 day 1. Samples were obtained from an open-label, multicenter, first-in-human phase I dose-escalation trial of ivuxolimab. Adults with locally advanced or metastatic melanoma, renal cell, hepatocellular, or head and neck squamous cell carcinoma were enrolled in the trial. CD4+ and CD8+ T cells were sorted separately from peripheral blood before TCR sequencing.

The TCR comes from an adult with an advanced solid tumor such as melanoma, head and neck, liver or kidney cancer. The chain is encoded by TRBV10-2 joined to TRBJ2-5; no D gene call is confident. Source: CD4+ or CD8+ T cells sorted from blood, taken in a trial of the OX40 agonist ivuxolimab. For the CDR3, the sequence is CASSTKMETPQYF. The DNA sequence is TGCGCCAGCAGTACAAAAATGGAGACTCCGCAGTACTTC.